Shown below are 9 T cell receptor beta chains from a single sample sequenced in a study of Ad26.COV2.S vaccination and SARS-CoV-2 variants (dated by TCRdb to about 2021). Receptor libraries were prepared by the immunoSEQ multiplex PCR assay. The table was pulled from immuneACCESS by TCRdb, which kept in-frame rearrangements only. Such tables lose some clones; where checked, under half of the loss comes from unresolved V genes, and the rest has no known cause. This sample is represented by about 350,000 clones; approximately 86% of them were singletons. Together, the top ten hold around 10% of the sample. The sample's treatment or condition label, decoded: some 20 received Ad26.COV2.S at low or high dose, single or two shots; about five received placebo; per-sample allocation not given. Repertoires of vaccine and placebo recipients were sequenced from samples taken on day 63 after the first injection.

Sequencing used peripheral blood, obtained in a trial of Ad26.COV2.S vaccine versus placebo. The receptor set was obtained from a person aged 18-65 years who received the Ad26.COV2.S COVID-19 vaccine or a placebo.

Here the CDR3 reads CASSQDNKATNEKLFF. The CDR3 DNA reads TGCGCCAGCAGCCAAGATAATAAGGCAACTAATGAAAAACTGTTTTTT. The chain is built from TRBV4-1 and TRBJ1-4; D is uncertain. The CDR3 totals 16 residues. Trimming pared 0 bases from V and 0 bases from J, leaving 8 bases between. Germline V gene data show CDR1 as MGHRA and CDR2 as YSYEKL.

In its sample, this clone was seen once. V gene TRBV23-1 combines with J gene TRBJ2-1; no definite D call. TRBV23-1 is given ORF status, its function remaining uncertain. Deletions cut 3 bases from V and 14 bases from J, with 11 bases between. The CDR3 has 11 amino acids. As DNA, the CDR3 is TGCGCCAGCAGTCAGAAAACGGTGGAGTTCTTC. Its protein product is CASSQKTVEFF.

The V gene is TRBV13, the J gene TRBJ1-1, with D perhaps matching TRBD1 (5 bases). Germline-derived CDR1 and CDR2 are PRHDT and FYEKMQ (reference sequence). The germline V and J ends were trimmed by 0 bases and 7 bases, with 12 bases remaining between them. CDR3 length: 14 amino acids. The CDR3 here is CASSLGRGTLEAFF. As DNA, the CDR3 is TGTGCCAGCAGCTTAGGCCGCGGGACCCTTGAAGCTTTCTTT. Based on the CDR3 plus reference TRBV13 and TRBJ1-1, the full variable domain is AAGVIQSPRHLIKEKRETATLKCYPIPRHDTVYWYQQGPGQDPQFLISFYEKMQSDKGSIPDRFSAQQFSDYHSELNMSSLELGDSALYFCASSLGRGTLEAFFGQGTRLTVV.

The rearrangement links TRBV6-2 or TRBV6-3 to TRBJ1-2, with 12 bases matching TRBD1. The CDR3 covers 13 residues. The trim removed 6 bases at V and 8 bases at J, leaving 4 bases unmatched. The germline gives CDR1 MNHEY, CDR2 SVGEGT. In nucleotides, the CDR3 is TGTGCCAGCAGCCCCGGGACAGGGGGCGGCTACACCTTC. It codes for CASSPGTGGGYTF.

This chain connects TRBV19 to TRBJ2-3; D gene uncertain. Germline V CDR1 and CDR2: LNHDA, SQIVND (reference sequence). The CDR3 runs to 13 residues. The germline V and J ends were trimmed by 6 bases and 4 bases, with 11 bases remaining between them. The CDR3 DNA reads TGTGCCAGTAGGACACCTCCGGCAGATACGCAGTATTTT. Translated, it gives CASRTPPADTQYF.

The chain carries TRBV7-2 and TRBJ2-3; 9 nucleotides align to TRBD1. The CDR3 loop spans 13 amino acids. V trimming: 5 bases; J trimming: 11 bases; junction bases outside the gene matches: 8. The germline CDR1 and CDR2 sequences are SGHTA and FQGNSA. This chain's CDR3 is CASSPRTGEGQYF. CDR3 sequence (DNA): TGTGCCAGCAGCCCACGGACAGGGGAAGGGCAGTATTTT.

This chain uses TRBV5-1 with TRBJ1-1; D not resolved. The CDR3 extends over 14 amino acids. Germline CDR1 and CDR2: SGHRS and YFSETQ. V was shortened by 0 bases and J by 2 bases, with 8 bases between the two germline ends. The CDR3, as DNA: TGCGCCAGCAGCTTGGACAGCAAAAACACTGAAGCTTTCTTT. This sequence encodes CASSLDSKNTEAFF.

The chain uses TRBV28 and TRBJ1-6, with D uncertain. V shed 7 bases and J shed 9 bases, with 16 bases lying between them. The CDR3 covers 14 residues. CDR1 is MDHEN, CDR2 SYDVKM, per germline. The CDR3 region has the DNA TGTGCCAGCAAAGGTGGGTCCAGGAGTTCACCCCTCCACTTT. Its translation is CASKGGSRSSPLHF.

J is TRBJ2-2 and V is TRBV7-2, with 7 positions matching TRBD1. With 4 bases clipped from V and 6 bases from J, the junction kept 5 bases outside the gene matches. CDR3 size: 14 residues. The germline V gene has CDR1 SGHTA and CDR2 FQGNSA. In nucleotides, the CDR3 is TGTGCCAGCAGCTCCGACAGGGCGGCCGGGGAGCTGTTTTTT. Its protein is CASSSDRAAGELFF.